This T cell receptor beta chain emerged from a study of T-cell memory formation after mild COVID-19. The wider study: There were largely donor-specific TCR clusters.

Study-level results: What remained unconfirmed was the SARS-CoV-2 specificity of second-wave clones peaking on day 37. The appearance of some responding clones in pre-infection memory suggested that cross-reactive memory joined.

TCRdb recomputed calls from the 5' RACE reads with MiXCR, one row per CDR3 protein. Of around 430,000 distinct CDR3 sequences in the sample, 15% to 20% are singletons; the top ten hold approximately 21%. A word on this clonotype: Its antigen is unknown.

The sample was PBMCs or a T cell subset sorted from them (not recorded which). This TCR came from a man between 18 and 29 years old who had mild COVID-19 (a few samples of this study predate the infection). Cell type and time point are not known.

As DNA, the CDR3 is TGCGCCAGCAGCCAAGGACCGGTCGAGACCCAGTACTTC. It translates to CASSQGPVETQYF. The chain employs TRBV4-3 and TRBJ2-5; no clear D. CDR3 size: 13 residues. CDR1 LGHNA and CDR2 YSLEER come from the germline V gene. V was pared by 1 base and J by 5 bases, with 8 bases between.